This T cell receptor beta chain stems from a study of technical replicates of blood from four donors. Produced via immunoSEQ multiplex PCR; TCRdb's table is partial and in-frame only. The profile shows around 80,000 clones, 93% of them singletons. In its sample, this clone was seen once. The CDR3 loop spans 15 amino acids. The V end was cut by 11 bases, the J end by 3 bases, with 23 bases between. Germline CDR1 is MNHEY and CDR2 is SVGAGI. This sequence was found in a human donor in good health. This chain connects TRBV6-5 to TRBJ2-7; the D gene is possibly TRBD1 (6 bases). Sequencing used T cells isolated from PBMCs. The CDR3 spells CAGAGVRIVGYEQYF. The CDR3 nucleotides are TGTGCCGGAGCAGGGGTGCGGATAGTAGGCTACGAGCAGTACTTC.